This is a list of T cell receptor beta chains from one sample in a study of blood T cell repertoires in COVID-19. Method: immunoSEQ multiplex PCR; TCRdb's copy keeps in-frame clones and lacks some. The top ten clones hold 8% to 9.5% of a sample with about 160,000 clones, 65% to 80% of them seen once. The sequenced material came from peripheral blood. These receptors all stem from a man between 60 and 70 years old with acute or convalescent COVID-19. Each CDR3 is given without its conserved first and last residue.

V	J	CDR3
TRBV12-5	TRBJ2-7	ASGGDSSYEQY
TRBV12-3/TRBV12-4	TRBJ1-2	ASSSGVGYT
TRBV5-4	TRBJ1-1	ASSSLGAGNTEAF
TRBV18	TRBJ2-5	ASSRGQVYQETQY
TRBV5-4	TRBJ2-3	ASSLFLTDTQY
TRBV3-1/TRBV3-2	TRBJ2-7	ASSQDGTGSYEQY
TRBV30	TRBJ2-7	AWSLGLRNEQY
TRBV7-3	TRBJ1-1	ASSLNGNTEAF
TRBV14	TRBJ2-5	ASSQPGGLAGLETQY
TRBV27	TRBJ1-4	ASSLWAGRTNEKLF
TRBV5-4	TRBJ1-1	ASSSYRGGAEAF
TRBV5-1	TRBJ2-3	ASSLGTSDTDTQY
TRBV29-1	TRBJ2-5	SVEDQGLAGAEETQY
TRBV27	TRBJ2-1	ASSLGASSYNEQF
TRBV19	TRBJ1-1	ASSRGTGAGNTEAF
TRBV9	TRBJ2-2	ASSVDGSGLTTGELF
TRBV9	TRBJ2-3	ASSGTGASTDTQY
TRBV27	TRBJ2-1	ASSLLFAFGTSGNEQF
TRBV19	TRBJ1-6	ATASRGQSNSPLH
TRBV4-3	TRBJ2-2	ASREGGFTGELF
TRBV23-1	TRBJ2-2	ASSSDRVNTGELF
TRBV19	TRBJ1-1	ASSKKEGNTEAF
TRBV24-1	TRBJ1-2	ATSDSTQEFRGRGYT